The rows below give T cell receptor beta chains drawn from one sample of a study of T cell changes during pregnancy in multiple sclerosis. TCRdb's copy holds only in-frame clones and misses some; the assay was immunoSEQ multiplex PCR. The data show 35,000 to 45,000 clones, 70% to 90% seen once. Material: CD8+ T cells from peripheral blood mononuclear cells, obtained in the first trimester of pregnancy. Receptors originate from a female donor with multiple sclerosis, enrolled in a pregnancy study. The CDR3 runs from the conserved cysteine through the conserved F or W. D genes are given only for firm matches. Not all rows give a size; the values are once, few, many and, for expanded clones, a class.

D	size	length	V	J	CDR3	DNA
TRBD1	once	16	TRBV6-6	TRBJ2-1	CASSPEDRGPYNEQFF	TGTGCCAGCAGTCCTGAGGACAGGGGGCCCTACAATGAGCAGTTCTTC
TRBD2	NA	15	TRBV11-2	TRBJ2-3	CASSPGLADPDTQYF	TGTGCCAGCAGCCCAGGACTAGCCGACCCAGATACGCAGTATTTT
TRBD2	NA	14	TRBV6-6	TRBJ2-5	CASSGRGGEETQYF	TGTGCCAGCAGTGGTCGGGGGGGGGAAGAGACCCAGTACTTC
NA	NA	16	TRBV5-3	TRBJ2-1	CARSLRSNRAVNEQFF	TGTGCCAGAAGCTTGCGGAGCAACAGGGCGGTGAATGAGCAGTTCTTC
TRBD1	once	15	TRBV7-2	TRBJ2-3	CASSSTGGGGDTQYF	TGTGCCAGCAGCTCCACAGGGGGCGGCGGGGATACGCAGTATTTT
NA	NA	16	TRBV19	TRBJ1-2	CASSIRGPQGFEGYTF	TGTGCCAGTAGTATACGCGGCCCACAGGGTTTCGAGGGCTACACCTTC
NA	NA	15	TRBV4-1	TRBJ2-1	CASSQDNYPGNEQFF	TGCGCCAGCAGCCAAGATAACTACCCTGGGAATGAGCAGTTCTTC
TRBD2	NA	17	TRBV9	TRBJ2-7	CASSATKLAGGLDEQYF	TGTGCCAGCAGTGCAACCAAACTAGCGGGGGGGCTCGACGAGCAGTACTTC
NA	NA	14	TRBV29-1	TRBJ2-1	CSVISGHIGSEQFF	TGCAGCGTCATCTCAGGTCACATAGGGAGTGAGCAGTTCTTC
NA	NA	14	TRBV9	TRBJ2-1	CASSVLNQAGEQFF	TGTGCCAGCAGCGTCCTAAACCAGGCTGGTGAGCAGTTCTTC
NA	NA	14	TRBV4-2	TRBJ1-4	CASSPSQNNEKLFF	TGTGCCAGCAGCCCTTCACAGAATAATGAAAAACTGTTTTTT
TRBD1	NA	15	TRBV27	TRBJ2-3	CASTVGTGSTDTQYF	TGTGCCAGCACCGTCGGGACAGGGAGCACAGATACGCAGTATTTT
TRBD2	NA	13	TRBV9	TRBJ2-7	CASSMTSSSEQYF	TGTGCCAGCAGCATGACTAGCTCAAGCGAGCAGTACTTC
NA	NA	15	TRBV5-1	TRBJ2-7	CASSLNVWGVDEQYF	TGCGCCAGCAGCTTGAACGTCTGGGGCGTAGACGAGCAGTACTTC
NA	once	17	TRBV9	TRBJ2-3	CASSVDGSTTPMNTQYF	TGTGCCAGCAGCGTAGACGGTTCGACTACGCCCATGAATACGCAGTATTTT
NA	once	14	TRBV5-5	TRBJ2-5	CASVGPGQQETQYF	TGTGCCAGCGTAGGCCCGGGACAACAAGAGACCCAGTACTTC
TRBD2	few	20	TRBV4-2	TRBJ2-1	CASSPREGLASPPVHNEQFF	TGTGCCAGCAGCCCGCGGGAGGGACTAGCTAGTCCCCCCGTCCACAATGAGCAGTTCTTC
NA	once	17	TRBV4-3	TRBJ2-3	CASSQEVVGAITDTQYF	TGCGCCAGCAGCCAAGAGGTAGTGGGGGCAATCACAGATACGCAGTATTTT
NA	few	15	TRBV18	TRBJ2-6	CASSPEPSGANVLTF	TGTGCCAGCTCACCAGAGCCCTCTGGGGCCAACGTCCTGACTTTC
TRBD2	few	15	TRBV6-4	TRBJ2-1	CASSVGSSGNNEQFF	TGTGCCAGCAGTGTTGGGTCTAGCGGAAACAATGAGCAGTTCTTC
NA	NA	12	TRBV4-1	TRBJ2-3	CASGGSSDTQYF	TGCGCCAGCGGAGGTAGCTCAGATACGCAGTATTTT
NA	NA	17	TRBV9	TRBJ2-2	CASSSPLWAENTGELFF	TGTGCCAGCAGCTCCCCGTTGTGGGCCGAGAACACCGGGGAGCTGTTTTTT
NA	once	16	TRBV7-9	TRBJ2-7	CASSFGPGRTTYEQYF	TGTGCCAGCAGCTTTGGGCCGGGACGGACTACCTACGAGCAGTACTTC
NA	NA	13	TRBV12-5	TRBJ1-3	CASGLAGGNTIYF	TGTGCTAGTGGTTTGGCCGGTGGAAACACCATATATTTT
TRBD1	NA	17	TRBV7-9	TRBJ2-1	CASSFPRAGGSYNEQFF	TGTGCCAGCAGCTTTCCCCGAGCAGGGGGTAGCTACAATGAGCAGTTCTTC
NA	NA	13	TRBV18	TRBJ1-5	CASSGGRDQPQHF	TGTGCCAGCTCAGGGGGGAGGGATCAGCCCCAGCATTTT
NA	once	15	TRBV7-6	TRBJ1-1	CASSFWENSGTEAFF	TGTGCCAGCAGCTTCTGGGAGAACTCGGGCACTGAAGCTTTCTTT
TRBD1	NA	12	TRBV30	TRBJ1-2	CAWKGDRVGYTF	TGTGCCTGGAAGGGGGACAGGGTTGGCTACACCTTC
NA	NA	15	TRBV4-1	TRBJ2-7	CASSLGGGGTYEQYF	TGCGCCAGCAGCCTAGGGGGCGGGGGGACCTACGAGCAGTACTTC
NA	NA	14	TRBV19	TRBJ2-3	CASSWGPGTDTQYF	TGTGCCAGTAGTTGGGGGCCGGGGACAGATACGCAGTATTTT
TRBD1	NA	13	TRBV29-1	TRBJ2-7	CSVEGTGSGEQYF	TGCAGCGTTGAAGGGACAGGGTCTGGGGAGCAGTACTTC
NA	NA	15	TRBV5-6	TRBJ2-3	CASSPRFLSTDTQYF	TGTGCCAGCAGCCCCCGGTTTCTTAGCACAGATACGCAGTATTTT
TRBD2	NA	13	TRBV5-1	TRBJ2-1	CASSPERGDEQFF	TGCGCCAGCAGCCCGGAACGGGGGGATGAGCAGTTCTTC
NA	NA	14	TRBV5-6	TRBJ1-5	CASSPSWRNQPQHF	TGTGCCAGCAGCCCGTCTTGGCGCAATCAGCCCCAGCATTTT
NA	NA	14	TRBV9	TRBJ1-2	CASSVNRQIYGYTF	TGTGCCAGCAGCGTAAATCGCCAGATCTATGGCTACACCTTC
NA	NA	15	TRBV15	TRBJ1-3	CATSSNRAAGNTIYF	TGTGCCACCAGCAGCAACAGGGCGGCTGGAAACACCATATATTTT
TRBD2	NA	15	TRBV5-1	TRBJ2-1	CASSVGLAGNNEQFF	TGCGCCAGCAGCGTCGGACTAGCGGGAAACAATGAGCAGTTCTTC
NA	NA	15	TRBV12-5	TRBJ2-7	CASGSRTGSTYEQYF	TGTGCTAGTGGTTCGAGAACAGGGTCGACCTACGAGCAGTACTTC
TRBD1	once	17	TRBV7-6	TRBJ2-1	CASSSTRGTGTYNEQFF	TGTGCCAGCAGCTCTACTCGAGGGACAGGGACCTACAATGAGCAGTTCTTC
NA	NA	18	TRBV6-1	TRBJ2-7	CASSEGVWAGQGNYEQYF	TGTGCCAGCAGTGAAGGGGTATGGGCAGGGCAGGGTAACTACGAGCAGTACTTC
TRBD1	NA	15	TRBV6-5	TRBJ1-5	CASSYGAGGHQPQHF	TGTGCCAGCAGTTACGGGGCAGGGGGCCATCAGCCCCAGCATTTT
TRBD2	NA	16	TRBV9	TRBJ2-5	CASSLRKGGIGETQYF	TGTGCCAGCAGCCTCCGAAAGGGAGGGATCGGAGAGACCCAGTACTTC
NA	NA	13	TRBV9	TRBJ2-1	CASSAESVDEQFF	TGTGCCAGCAGCGCTGAGTCGGTGGATGAGCAGTTCTTC
TRBD2	NA	16	TRBV9	TRBJ2-3	CASSSETGGPTDTQYF	TGTGCCAGCAGCAGCGAAACGGGGGGGCCCACAGATACGCAGTATTTT
NA	medium-sized	14	TRBV6-4	TRBJ1-5	CASSDSPGGQPQHF	TGTGCCAGCAGTGACTCGCCGGGGGGCCAGCCCCAGCATTTT
TRBD1	medium-sized	14	TRBV7-9	TRBJ2-7	CASSSRDSRDEQYF	TGTGCCAGCAGCTCCCGGGACAGCAGAGACGAGCAGTACTTC
TRBD1	NA	17	TRBV4-1	TRBJ1-2	CASSQEVLGQGFYGYTF	TGCGCCAGCAGCCAAGAAGTGTTGGGACAGGGTTTCTATGGCTACACCTTC
NA	NA	14	TRBV19	TRBJ1-2	CASSTHRNMLGYTF	TGTGCCAGTAGTACACACCGAAATATGTTGGGCTACACCTTC
TRBD1	NA	12	TRBV2	TRBJ1-2	CASSTGVYGYTF	TGTGCCAGCTCTACAGGGGTCTATGGCTACACCTTC
TRBD2	once	17	TRBV27	TRBJ2-2	CASYTRAGGRDTGELFF	TGTGCCAGCTACACCCGAGCGGGGGGGCGGGACACCGGGGAGCTGTTTTTT